Following are 29 T cell receptor beta chains from one sample sequenced in a study of blood T cell repertoires in COVID-19. Method: immunoSEQ multiplex PCR; TCRdb's copy keeps in-frame clones and lacks some. The table has approximately 190,000 clones, roughly 90% seen once; the top ten hold approximately 0.5%. The source material was peripheral blood. These receptors came from a man aged 50 or older with acute or convalescent COVID-19.

This chain uses TRBV7-3 with TRBJ2-1; D possibly corresponds to TRBD1 (5 bases). This CDR3 contains 15 residues. V lost 2 bases, J lost 5 bases, and 13 bases lay in between. Per germline, CDR1 SGHTA and CDR2 FQGTGA. CDR3 region: CASSLGQGLDNEQFF. The CDR3 nucleotides read TGTGCCAGCAGCTTAGGGCAGGGTCTAGACAATGAGCAGTTCTTC.

The chain couples TRBV5-1 to TRBJ2-2, with a weak D call TRBD1 (5 bases). The V gene lost 3 bases and the J gene lost 1 base, with 7 bases spanning the gap. CDR1 and CDR2 from the germline V gene are SGHRS and YFSETQ. The CDR3 totals 14 residues. CDR3 residues: CASSWQGNTGELFF. DNA for the CDR3: TGCGCCAGCAGCTGGCAGGGGAACACCGGGGAGCTGTTTTTT.

V gene TRBV18 combines with J gene TRBJ2-5; TRBD1 matches at 7 bases. Germline lookup yields CDR1 KGHSH and CDR2 LQKENI. Unmatched junction bases numbered 4, after V lost 1 base and J lost 5 bases. This CDR3 is 14 amino acids long. CDR3 in amino acids: CASSPQGAGETQYF. The CDR3 DNA sequence: TGTGCCAGCTCACCACAGGGGGCAGGGGAGACCCAGTACTTC.

The chain links TRBV3-1 (or the pseudogene TRBV3-2) to TRBJ2-7; the D gene is possibly TRBD1 (6 bases). Trimming pared 6 bases from V and 1 base from J, leaving 13 bases between. CDR1 is LGHDT and CDR2 is YNNKEL in the germline V gene (reference sequence). This CDR3 has 14 amino acids. CDR3 sequence reads: CASSQFDRSYEQYF. CDR3 coding DNA: TGTGCCAGCAGTCAATTTGACAGGTCCTACGAGCAGTACTTC.

The V and J genes are TRBV6-6 and TRBJ2-7, with 11 bases matching TRBD1. With V trimmed by 2 bases and J by 7 bases, 7 bases remained unmatched. Looked up from germline, CDR1 is MNHNY and CDR2 is SVGAGI (reference sequence). The CDR3 covers 15 residues. The CDR3 sequence: CASSYTGQGAGEQYF. The CDR3 coding sequence is TGTGCCAGCAGTTACACCGGACAGGGGGCAGGTGAGCAGTACTTC.

The rearrangement uses TRBV6-6 and TRBJ1-4; 7 bases map to TRBD1. The CDR3 has 14 residues. The V and J ends lost 4 bases and 13 bases, in that order; junction bases with no gene match: 12. The V gene's germline CDR1 is MNHNY and CDR2 SVGAGI (reference sequence). As DNA, the CDR3 is TGTGCCAGCAGTTCACCGGGACAGCCCAACGGACTGTTTTTT. Amino acids: CASSSPGQPNGLFF.

The chain links TRBV7-2 to TRBJ2-4; D ambiguous. CDR1 is SGHTA and CDR2 is FQGNSA in the germline V gene. CDR3 length equals 12 residues. The ends were cut back, 5 bases at V and 8 bases at J, with 10 bases in the middle. CDR3 protein: CASSPPSYIQYF. CDR3 DNA sequence: TGTGCCAGCAGCCCCCCCAGTTACATTCAGTACTTC.

This chain joins TRBV28 and TRBJ1-4, with 7 bases matching TRBD1. This CDR3 comprises 15 residues. CDR1 and CDR2 (germline): MDHEN, SYDVKM. V was clipped by 7 bases and J by 8 bases; unmatched bases: 13. CDR3 coding DNA: TGTGCCAGCAACCGTCCGACAGGGACGGGCGAAAAACTGTTTTTT. Its protein product is CASNRPTGTGEKLFF.

The chain carries TRBV29-1 and TRBJ2-2; 11 positions match TRBD1. Trimming cost V 7 bases and J 0 bases; bases outside gene matches: 4. The CDR3 covers 15 residues. Germline lookup yields CDR1 SQVTM and CDR2 ANQGSEA. CDR3 in amino acids: CSGRTGGANTGELFF. The CDR3 DNA reads TGCAGCGGCCGGACAGGGGGCGCGAACACCGGGGAGCTGTTTTTT.

The count of this clone is one. This chain uses TRBV18 with TRBJ1-1, with a tentative D call TRBD1 (6 bases). Trimming cost V 8 bases and J 0 bases, with 19 bases left between them. Germline values: CDR1 KGHSH, CDR2 LQKENI. The CDR3 length is 16 residues. CDR3 loop: CASARQENIMNTEAFF. The DNA for the CDR3 is TGTGCCAGCGCTCGACAGGAGAACATTATGAACACTGAAGCTTTCTTT.

The gene calls are TRBV5-1 and TRBJ1-1; 11 nucleotides agree with TRBD1. This CDR3 region has 16 residues. The V gene end was trimmed by 0 bases and the J gene end by 1 base; junction bases not matched to a gene: 2. The germline V gene encodes CDR1 SGHRS and CDR2 YFSETQ. The CDR3 bases are TGCGCCAGCAGCTTGGTTGGACAGGGGGCGAACACTGAAGCTTTCTTT. Encoded protein: CASSLVGQGANTEAFF.

DNA of the CDR3: TGCGCCAGCAGCCAAGGGGTAGGGGTCTCCTATAATTCACCCCTCCACTTT. It specifies CASSQGVGVSYNSPLHF. The chain combines TRBV4-1 with TRBJ1-6; TRBD1 is a possible D gene (5 bases). The CDR3 is made up of 17 amino acids. CDR1 is MGHRA, CDR2 YSYEKL, per germline. V lost 1 base and J 0 bases, leaving 10 bases between the germline ends.

Comments on this clone: In the same sample, other DNA sequences code for this CDR3. The chain couples TRBV3-1 (or the pseudogene TRBV3-2) to TRBJ2-3; TRBD1 matches 9 bases. There are 15 residues in the CDR3. Germline-derived CDR1 and CDR2 are LGHDT and YNNKEL (reference sequence). V dropped 4 bases and J dropped 2; count of bases not matched to a gene: 4. This CDR3 reads CASSLRDRATDTQYF. The CDR3 DNA follows: TGTGCCAGCAGCCTACGGGACAGGGCCACAGATACGCAGTATTTT.

This chain uses TRBV4-1 with TRBJ2-5; 9 bases align to TRBD2. V lost 1 base, J lost 3 bases, and 9 bases stayed unmatched. The CDR3 is made up of 17 amino acids. CDR1 and CDR2 from the germline V gene are MGHRA and YSYEKL. As DNA, the CDR3 is TGCGCCAGCAGCCAAGGAGGGATAGCGGGGGCAAAAGAGACCCAGTACTTC. It codes for CASSQGGIAGAKETQYF.

This chain joins TRBV3-1 (or the pseudogene TRBV3-2) and TRBJ1-2; D is possibly TRBD1 (5 bases). The CDR3 extends over 15 amino acids. V lost 3 bases, J lost 8 bases, and 19 bases lay in between. The germline gives CDR1 LGHDT, CDR2 YNNKEL (reference sequence). CDR3 nucleotide sequence: TGTGCCAGCAGCCAGGAAAGTCGTGGGCCAGGGGGCTACACCTTC. This translates into CASSQESRGPGGYTF.

The chain couples TRBV2 to TRBJ2-7; D is ambiguous. The germline gives CDR1 SNHLY, CDR2 FYNNEI. The CDR3 sequence is 14 residues long. The V end was cut by 4 bases, the J end by 0 bases, with 10 bases between. The CDR3 region is CASSVRVLSYEQYF. CDR3 DNA sequence: TGTGCCAGCAGTGTTAGAGTTCTCTCCTACGAGCAGTACTTC.

The rearrangement links TRBV6-6 to TRBJ2-7, with 8 nucleotides matching TRBD1. Germline values: CDR1 MNHNY, CDR2 SVGAGI (reference sequence). Trimming took 7 bases from V and 6 from J; bases not matched to a gene: 14. The CDR3 has 15 residues. Here the CDR3 reads CASTRSGTGESEQYF. The CDR3 DNA reads as TGTGCCAGCACACGAAGTGGGACAGGTGAAAGCGAGCAGTACTTC.

This chain uses TRBV21-1 with TRBJ2-2; TRBD2, the D gene given by the table, was not confirmed from the DNA. TRBV21-1 is reported as a pseudogene. This CDR3 comprises 16 residues. The DNA for the CDR3 is TGTGCCAGCAGCCACCCAGGGGACTATGGCACCGGGGAGCTGTTTTTT. Translating gives CASSHPGDYGTGELFF.

V gene TRBV5-1 combines with J gene TRBJ2-1, with D possibly TRBD1 on 5 matching bases. The CDR3 length is 17 residues. Trimming took 4 bases from V and 5 from J, leaving 22 bases between them. Germline CDR1 and CDR2: SGHRS and YFSETQ. CDR3 sequence reads: CASSPSRALLSDNEQFF. The CDR3, as DNA: TGCGCCAGCAGCCCCTCCAGGGCTCTCCTATCGGACAATGAGCAGTTCTTC.

CDR3 DNA: TGTGCCAGCAGCTTAACGGGGGGCGTCAACACTGAAGCTTTCTTT. Its translation is CASSLTGGVNTEAFF. The chain carries TRBV7-2 and TRBJ1-1; maybe TRBD1 (6 bases). Trimming left V 2 bases short and J 2 bases short, with 12 bases between. This CDR3 spans 15 amino acids. CDR1 is SGHTA and CDR2 is FQGNSA in the germline V gene.

This chain links TRBV4-2 with TRBJ2-1; 8 bases line up with TRBD2. The CDR3 has 16 amino acids. The junction had 9 bases not matched to a gene; V was cut back by 2 bases and J by 6 bases. In germline, CDR1 is LGHNA, CDR2 YNFKEQ. The CDR3 here is CASSQSEGLEVNEQFF. CDR3 in DNA: TGTGCCAGCAGCCAATCGGAGGGACTAGAAGTCAATGAGCAGTTCTTC.

The chain uses TRBV7-9 and TRBJ2-5; D is undetermined. The CDR3 is made up of 12 amino acids. Trimming removed 7 bases at V and 4 bases at J, with 10 bases between. Looked up from germline, CDR1 is SEHNR and CDR2 is FQNEAQ (reference sequence). Here the CDR3 reads CASNQEPETQYF. For the CDR3, the DNA is TGTGCCAGCAACCAAGAGCCAGAGACCCAGTACTTC.

The rearrangement links TRBV29-1 to TRBJ1-5, with D perhaps TRBD1 (5 bases). V was clipped by 4 bases and J by 3 bases, with 10 bases between them. There are 13 residues in the CDR3. Germline CDR1 is SQVTM and CDR2 is ANQGSEA. Here the CDR3 DNA reads TGCAGCGTTGCCAGGGCCCCCAATCAGCCCCAGCATTTT. This sequence encodes CSVARAPNQPQHF.

The chain links TRBV25-1 to TRBJ2-3; a possible D gene is TRBD2 (5 bases). The CDR3 has 13 amino acids. Trimming pared 6 bases from V and 0 bases from J, leaving 7 bases between. Germline CDR1 and CDR2: MGHDK and SYGVNS. The chain's CDR3 is CASRAASTDTQYF. The CDR3 region has the DNA TGTGCCAGCAGAGCGGCTAGCACAGATACGCAGTATTTT. Using reference TRBV25-1 and TRBJ2-3 for the parts outside the CDR3, the full variable domain is EADIYQTPRYLVIGTGKKITLECSQTMGHDKMYWYQQDPGMELHLIHYSYGVNSTEKGDLSSESTVSRIRTEHFPLTLESARPSHTSQYLCASRAASTDTQYFGPGTRLTVL.

This chain joins TRBV7-3 and TRBJ2-3; TRBD2 matches at 9 bases. The CDR3 totals 15 residues. Germline CDR1 and CDR2: SGHTA and FQGTGA. The ends lost 5 bases at V and 2 bases at J; junction bases unmatched: 5. CDR3 in DNA: TGTGCCAGCAGCCTATTAGCGGGAGCCACAGATACGCAGTATTTT. Translated, it gives CASSLLAGATDTQYF.

The chain has TRBV5-4 and TRBJ2-1; possible D gene TRBD1, 6 bases. The CDR3 runs 19 residues. V lost 6 bases and J 5 bases, leaving 30 bases between the germline ends. The germline gives CDR1 SGHNT, CDR2 YYREEE (reference sequence). For the CDR3, the DNA is TGTGCCAGCACTGCCTCCGGGTGGGACAACTACTTTGGGAACAATGAGCAGTTCTTC. It is translated as CASTASGWDNYFGNNEQFF.

The chain combines TRBV18 with TRBJ2-1, with D tentatively TRBD1 (6 bases). The CDR3 is made up of 14 amino acids. V lost 3 bases to trimming and J lost 7 bases, with 13 bases between them. CDR1 and CDR2 from the germline V gene are KGHSH and LQKENI. The DNA of the CDR3 is TGTGCCAGCTCACCGGTAGCAGGGGAAAATGAGCAGTTCTTC. Its protein product is CASSPVAGENEQFF.

The rearrangement joins TRBV4-1 to TRBJ2-2; TRBD2 matches at 13 bases. V lost 4 bases, J lost 3 bases, and 2 bases stayed unmatched. Germline V gene lookup returns CDR1 MGHRA and CDR2 YSYEKL. The CDR3 is 16 amino acids. CDR3 nucleotides: TGCGCCAGCAGCCCTACTAGCGGGAGGGACACCGGGGAGCTGTTTTTT. It translates to CASSPTSGRDTGELFF.

This chain connects TRBV2 to TRBJ2-1; D might be TRBD2 (6 bases). Germline-derived CDR1 and CDR2 are SNHLY and FYNNEI. V lost 7 bases and J 5 bases, leaving 9 bases between the germline ends. The CDR3 has 12 amino acids. CDR3 residues: CASTGGNNEQFF. CDR3 sequence (DNA): TGTGCCAGCACCGGCGGGAACAATGAGCAGTTCTTC.